These 8 T cell receptor beta chains share one sample of origin, sequenced in a study of identifying expanded T cells in peripheral blood. Sequencing was performed with immunoSEQ multiplex PCR; in TCRdb, only in-frame clones are kept and a portion is missing. Seen here are 100,000 or so clones, around 88% observed once, and the top ten hold 15% to 20%. Material for sequencing was blood. The origin of the receptors is a person between 18 and 69 years old in good health.

The chain is built from TRBV29-1 and TRBJ2-1; D may correspond to TRBD1 or TRBD2 (5 bases each). CDR1 is SQVTM, CDR2 ANQGSEA, per germline. V lost 2 bases, J lost 8 bases, and 7 bases lay in between. The CDR3 is made up of 11 amino acids. CDR3 bases: TGCAGCGTTGAAAGGGACCATGAGCAGTTCTTC. Translating it yields CSVERDHEQFF.

The chain uses TRBV2 and TRBJ2-3; 9 bases agree with TRBD1. Per germline, CDR1 SNHLY and CDR2 FYNNEI. V was clipped by 2 bases and J by 5 bases; unmatched bases: 5. This CDR3 is built from 15 residues. CDR3: CASSEMGQGGDTQYF. The CDR3 bases are TGTGCCAGCAGTGAAATGGGACAGGGAGGAGATACGCAGTATTTT.

The CDR3 region has the DNA TGTGCCAGCAGTTTCCCGGGAAGGGAGACCCAGTACTTC. Translating it yields CASSFPGRETQYF. This chain uses TRBV28 with TRBJ2-5, with TRBD2 as a possible D gene (5 bases). The CDR3 is 13 amino acids. The V end lost 3 bases, the J end lost 5 bases, and 10 bases lay between the germline ends. Germline V gene data show CDR1 as MDHEN and CDR2 as SYDVKM. The full variable domain, rest sourced from reference TRBV28 and TRBJ2-5, is DVKVTQSSRYLVKRTGEKVFLECVQDMDHENMFWYRQDPGLGLRLIYFSYDVKMKEKGDIPEGYSVSREKKERFSLILESASTNQTSMYLCASSFPGRETQYFGPGTRLLVL.

A single count supports this clone. The rearrangement joins TRBV5-6 to TRBJ2-7; TRBD1 matches at 11 bases. CDR1 and CDR2 from the germline V gene are SGHDT and YYEEEE. This CDR3 comprises 14 residues. The V gene end was trimmed by 6 bases and the J gene end by 2 bases; junction bases not matched to a gene: 4. The chain's CDR3 is CASKPGQGAYEQYF. The DNA of the CDR3 is TGTGCCAGCAAACCGGGACAGGGGGCCTACGAGCAGTACTTC.

The chain combines TRBV7-9 with TRBJ1-1; D is uncertain. In germline, CDR1 is SEHNR, CDR2 FQNEAQ (reference sequence). This CDR3 spans 13 amino acids. V lost 3 bases to trimming and J lost 4 bases, with 9 bases between them. Written as DNA, the CDR3 is TGTGCCAGCAGCTTTAACGCAGTCACTGAAGCTTTCTTT. Residues: CASSFNAVTEAFF.

The chain is built from TRBV28 and TRBJ1-4; 7 bases are shared with TRBD1. Trimming at V came to 5 bases and at J to 7 bases, leaving 7 bases not matched to a gene. Per the germline V gene, CDR1 is MDHEN and CDR2 is SYDVKM. The CDR3 loop spans 14 amino acids. This CDR3 is CASSKQGSGEKLFF. The CDR3 DNA sequence: TGTGCCAGCAGTAAACAGGGGTCAGGTGAAAAACTGTTTTTT.

This chain joins TRBV7-2 and TRBJ1-5; 7 bases map to TRBD1. The CDR3 covers 16 residues. V was pared by 5 bases and J by 2 bases, with 9 bases of the junction left unmatched. The germline CDR1 and CDR2 sequences are SGHTA and FQGNSA. CDR3 nucleotides: TGTGCCAGCAGCCCCAGGGGGGGGTTCGGCAATCAGCCCCAGCATTTT. Its protein is CASSPRGGFGNQPQHF.

The rearrangement uses TRBV5-1 and TRBJ1-1; TRBD1 matches at 7 bases. V was pared by 4 bases and J by 2 bases, with 5 bases of the junction left unmatched. Germline CDR1 reads SGHRS; CDR2 reads YFSETQ. CDR3 length: 14 residues. CDR3 sequence: CASSQGQTNTEAFF. The CDR3 DNA is TGCGCCAGCAGCCAGGGACAGACTAACACTGAAGCTTTCTTT.